This TCR beta chain was captured by sequencing in a study of memory CD4+ T cells and cytomegalovirus serostatus. Overall study: This sample comes from healthy Belgian adults, fewer than 10 CMV seropositive, about 25 seronegative. General study results and limits: About two fifths of the roughly 150 known CMV-associated TCRbeta sequences appeared in CD4+ memory. The CMV-associated TCR signature appears largely within the CD4+ memory repertoire. Repertoires predicted CMV serostatus with median bootstrapped AUC of around 0.95.

V lost 8 bases and J lost 3, with 19 bases in between. Germline V gene sequence: CDR1 SNHLY, CDR2 FYNNEI. The CDR3 is made up of 15 amino acids. The sort gate was single viable CD3+CD4+CD8-CD45RO+ cells for memory CD4+ T cells. Notes on this clone: Its specificity is not known.

Using immunoSEQ multiplex PCR, the repertoire was profiled, and TCRdb retains in-frame clones only, with some absent. Of under 85,000 clones listed, just under 80% are singletons. V is TRBV2 and J is TRBJ1-1, with TRBD1 as a possible D gene (6 bases). Sequenced sample: memory CD4+ T cells from blood. This clonotype was sampled from an adult in good health and CMV-seropositive. CDR3: CASVSRGDKDTEAFF. In DNA, the CDR3 is TGTGCCAGCGTATCCAGGGGAGATAAGGACACTGAAGCTTTCTTT.